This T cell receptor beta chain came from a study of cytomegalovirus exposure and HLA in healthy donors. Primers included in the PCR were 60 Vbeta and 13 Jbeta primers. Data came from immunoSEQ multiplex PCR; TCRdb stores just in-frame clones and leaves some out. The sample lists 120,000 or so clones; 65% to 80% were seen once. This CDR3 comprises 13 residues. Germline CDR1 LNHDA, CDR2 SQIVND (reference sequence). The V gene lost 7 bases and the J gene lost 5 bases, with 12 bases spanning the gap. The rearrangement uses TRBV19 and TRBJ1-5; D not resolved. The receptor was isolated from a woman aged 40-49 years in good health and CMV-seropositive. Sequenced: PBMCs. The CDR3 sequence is CASNRVLDQPQHF. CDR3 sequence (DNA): TGTGCCAGTAATCGCGTCCTGGATCAGCCCCAGCATTTT.